The 25 T cell receptor beta chains below all came from one sample that was sequenced in a study of blood T cell repertoires in COVID-19. Produced via immunoSEQ multiplex PCR; TCRdb's table is partial and in-frame only. There are about 64,000 clones in the sample; 75% to 85% occur only once, and over 9.5% lies in the top ten. The sample was peripheral blood. The origin of the receptors is a human donor in a cohort sampled during active COVID-19.

The chain carries TRBV2 and TRBJ1-2; D unclear. V gave up 3 bases and J gave up 11 bases, with 13 bases separating them. CDR1 and CDR2 (germline): SNHLY, FYNNEI. CDR3 length equals 12 residues. This chain's CDR3 is CASSEWYTEYTF. CDR3 DNA sequence: TGTGCCAGCAGTGAGTGGTACACAGAGTACACCTTC.

The chain combines TRBV27 with TRBJ1-6; TRBD1 might be the D (5 bases). Germline V gene lookup returns CDR1 MNHEY and CDR2 SMNVEV (reference sequence). The CDR3 runs 16 residues. Between the trimmed V and J ends, which lost 2 bases and 11 bases, there was a span of 19 bases. The CDR3 DNA sequence: TGTGCCAGCAGTTTAAAGCTGGACGGGGGGAGGGCACCCCTCCACTTT. This translates into CASSLKLDGGRAPLHF.

This clone was counted only a few times. The rearrangement uses TRBV4-1 and TRBJ1-5; 9 bases align to TRBD1. The junction had 7 bases not matched to a gene; V was cut back by 3 bases and J by 4 bases. Per the germline V gene, CDR1 is MGHRA and CDR2 is YSYEKL. The CDR3 runs 16 residues. The CDR3 reads CASSQIPGQGNQPQHF. The DNA for the CDR3 is TGCGCCAGCAGCCAGATACCGGGACAGGGAAATCAGCCCCAGCATTTT.

The chain carries TRBV11-2 and TRBJ2-7; TRBD2 aligns across 7 bases. The V gene's germline CDR1 is SGHAT and CDR2 FQNNGV. The CDR3 extends over 15 amino acids. With V trimmed by 2 bases and J by 5 bases, 9 bases remained unmatched. The CDR3 region is CASSLWGRGRDEQYV. CDR3 bases: TGTGCCAGCAGCTTATGGGGGAGGGGACGGGACGAGCAGTACGTC.

The chain has TRBV19 and TRBJ1-6, with D maybe TRBD1 (5 bases). V lost 3 bases and J lost 9, with 15 bases in between. This CDR3 contains 15 residues. The germline V gene encodes CDR1 LNHDA and CDR2 SQIVND (reference sequence). CDR3 sequence (DNA): TGTGCCAGTAGTATTCCGTCCAGGGTTGGTTCACCCCTCCACTTT. Its protein is CASSIPSRVGSPLHF. The whole variable domain, remainder taken from reference TRBV19 and TRBJ1-6, is DGGITQSPKYLFRKEGQNVTLSCEQNLNHDAMYWYRQDPGQGLRLIYYSQIVNDFQKGDIAEGYSVSREKKESFPLTVTSAQKNPTAFYLCASSIPSRVGSPLHFGNGTRLTVT.

In its sample, this clone was seen many times. The rearrangement uses TRBV5-1 and TRBJ1-3; possibly TRBD1 for D (6 bases). Germline V CDR1 and CDR2: SGHRS, YFSETQ. V was pared by 1 base and J by 4 bases, with 12 bases between. There are 15 residues in the CDR3. The CDR3 DNA sequence: TGCGCCAGCAGCTTGTCCGGGGGGGCCGGAAACACCATATATTTT. It specifies CASSLSGGAGNTIYF.

The rearrangement joins TRBV6-1 to TRBJ1-2, with 12 nucleotides matching TRBD1. Looked up from germline, CDR1 is MNHNS and CDR2 is SASEGT. Trimming cost V 3 bases and J 4 bases; bases outside gene matches: 9. The CDR3 covers 17 residues. This CDR3 is CASSEWGQGAVGYGYTF. The DNA for the CDR3 is TGTGCCAGCAGTGAGTGGGGACAGGGGGCCGTGGGCTATGGCTACACCTTC.

The genes are TRBV18 and TRBJ2-1; D is perhaps TRBD1 (5 bases). Trimming took 2 bases from V and 4 from J, leaving 9 bases between them. Germline values: CDR1 KGHSH, CDR2 LQKENI. The CDR3 sequence is 14 residues long. The CDR3 DNA is TGTGCCAGCTCACCATCAGGGAAGTACAATGAGCAGTTCTTC. Translating gives CASSPSGKYNEQFF.

The chain couples TRBV20-1 to TRBJ2-3; D is uncertain. There are 13 residues in the CDR3. CDR1 and CDR2 from the germline V gene are DFQATT and SNEGSKA (reference sequence). Between the trimmed V and J ends, which lost 3 bases and 0 bases, there was a span of 7 bases. In DNA form, the CDR3 reads TGCAGTGCTAGTTTCCAGAGCACAGATACGCAGTATTTT. Its translation: CSASFQSTDTQYF.

The chain employs TRBV30 and TRBJ1-2; D gene uncertain. Trimming removed 6 bases at V and 7 bases at J, with 18 bases between. CDR1 is GTSNPN and CDR2 is SVGIG in the germline V gene (reference sequence). The CDR3 has 13 amino acids. Here the CDR3 reads CACIGLTFSGYTF. As DNA, the CDR3 is TGTGCCTGCATAGGACTTACCTTTAGTGGCTACACCTTC.

The V and J genes are TRBV29-1 and TRBJ1-2, with TRBD1 identical over 7 bases. The CDR3 totals 15 residues. Germline CDR1 reads SQVTM; CDR2 reads ANQGSEA. V gave up 6 bases and J gave up 2 bases; unmatched junction bases: 12. CDR3 sequence reads: CSVERQGFLNYGYTF. The CDR3 DNA reads TGCAGCGTGGAGAGACAGGGCTTTCTAAACTATGGCTACACCTTC.

V is TRBV7-2 and J is TRBJ2-5, with 11 nucleotides matching TRBD2. V lost 7 bases, J lost 4 bases, and 5 bases stayed unmatched. This CDR3 has 14 residues. Germline assignment: CDR1 SGHTA and CDR2 FQGNSA. CDR3 bases: TGTGCCAGCAACTCGGGACTAGCGGCAGAGACCCAGTACTTC. This translates into CASNSGLAAETQYF. The whole variable domain, remainder taken from reference TRBV7-2 and TRBJ2-5, is GAGVSQSPSNKVTEKGKDVELRCDPISGHTALYWYRQSLGQGLEFLIYFQGNSAPDKSGLPSDRFSAERTGGSVSTLTIQRTQQEDSAVYLCASNSGLAAETQYFGPGTRLLVL.

At least ten counts were recorded for this clone. The chain combines TRBV11-2 with TRBJ1-1; no clear D gene. Trimming pared 0 bases from V and 6 bases from J, leaving 17 bases between. The germline V gene encodes CDR1 SGHAT and CDR2 FQNNGV. This CDR3 has 16 residues. DNA of the CDR3: TGTGCCAGCAGCTTAGATCTGGCAACTAGGAGTGCTGAAGCTTTCTTT. As protein: CASSLDLATRSAEAFF.

The gene calls are TRBV11-3 and TRBJ1-1; no clear D. This CDR3 has 13 residues. Per germline, CDR1 SGHNT and CDR2 YENEEA. Trimming took 1 base from V and 1 from J, leaving 4 bases between them. The CDR3 region has the DNA TGTGCCAGCAGCTTAGGAGGGAACACTGAAGCTTTCTTT. Encoded protein: CASSLGGNTEAFF.

J is TRBJ1-5 and V is TRBV3-1 (or the pseudogene TRBV3-2), with 9 bases that match TRBD1. The CDR3 contains 13 residues. V gave up 4 bases and J gave up 5 bases; unmatched junction bases: 0. CDR1 is LGHDT, CDR2 YNNKEL, per germline (reference sequence). The CDR3 DNA reads as TGTGCCAGCAGCCGGGACAGGGATCAGCCCCAGCATTTT. It yields the protein CASSRDRDQPQHF.

The J gene is TRBJ2-7, the V gene TRBV2, with D maybe TRBD1 (5 bases). Germline CDR1 SNHLY, CDR2 FYNNEI. The CDR3 extends over 14 amino acids. V was cut by 8 bases and J by 3 bases, with 17 bases left in between. In DNA form, the CDR3 reads TGTGCCAGCGCCCCTGGCAGGGCTAACTACGAGCAGTACTTC. This encodes CASAPGRANYEQYF.

The rearrangement uses TRBV5-6 and TRBJ2-7; D is uncertain. Trimming removed 3 bases from V and 0 bases from J, with 7 bases in between. This CDR3 comprises 13 residues. Germline lookup yields CDR1 SGHDT and CDR2 YYEEEE. CDR3 sequence: CASSSLSSYEQYV. The CDR3 DNA is TGTGCCAGCAGCTCCCTGAGCTCCTACGAGCAGTACGTC.

The chain joins TRBV5-1 to TRBJ2-2; 10 bases agree with TRBD1. V gave up 4 bases and J gave up 6 bases; unmatched junction bases: 9. The CDR3 covers 16 residues. The V gene's germline CDR1 is SGHRS and CDR2 YFSETQ. The CDR3 DNA reads as TGCGCCAGCAGCCGAGGACAGGGGGGAACGGCCGGGGAGCTGTTTTTT. It is translated as CASSRGQGGTAGELFF.

The rearrangement uses TRBV5-4 and TRBJ1-4; 8 bases align to TRBD1. CDR1 is SGHNT, CDR2 YYREEE, per germline (reference sequence). The trim removed 4 bases at V and 4 bases at J, leaving 3 bases unmatched. CDR3 length: 14 residues. The CDR3 here is CASSRTGLNEKLFF. The CDR3, as DNA: TGTGCCAGCAGCCGGACAGGGCTTAATGAAAAACTGTTTTTT.

This clone was detected once. The genes are TRBV3-1 (or the pseudogene TRBV3-2) and TRBJ2-4; a weak D match, TRBD2 (7 bases). Germline lookup yields CDR1 LGHDT and CDR2 YNNKEL (reference sequence). The V end was cut by 4 bases, the J end by 0 bases, with 13 bases between. The CDR3 is 16 amino acids. The DNA of the CDR3 is TGTGCCAGCAGCCGGGGGGGCGTCCTAGCCAAAAACATTCAGTACTTC. Its protein is CASSRGGVLAKNIQYF.

J is TRBJ1-2 and V is TRBV24-1; the D gene is possibly TRBD1 (5 bases). The germline V and J ends were trimmed by 9 bases and 8 bases, with 21 bases remaining between them. The length of the CDR3 is 14 residues. Germline V gene lookup returns CDR1 KGHDR and CDR2 SFDVKD. The CDR3 DNA sequence: TGTGCCACCTGCTCGGGCTTTAGGACAACCGGCTACACCTTC. Protein: CATCSGFRTTGYTF.

This chain connects TRBV6-1 to TRBJ2-2; D not resolved. This CDR3 has 12 residues. The V end lost 1 base, the J end lost 6 bases, and 3 bases lay between the germline ends. Germline loops: CDR1 MNHNS, CDR2 SASEGT. The CDR3 nucleotides are TGTGCCAGCAGTGAAGTCGCCGGGGAGCTGTTTTTT. This sequence encodes CASSEVAGELFF.

The rearrangement uses TRBV30 and TRBJ1-2; the D gene is possibly TRBD1 (6 bases). V lost 5 bases, J lost 5 bases, and 18 bases lay in between. The CDR3 runs to 14 residues. CDR1 GTSNPN and CDR2 SVGIG come from the germline V gene (reference sequence). The CDR3 protein is CAWDIPGTLYGYTF. In nucleotides, the CDR3 is TGTGCCTGGGACATTCCCGGGACACTTTATGGCTACACCTTC.

The chain joins TRBV5-6 to TRBJ2-5, with D possibly being TRBD1 (5 bases). From germline, CDR1 is SGHDT and CDR2 YYEEEE. The V and J ends lost 0 bases and 3 bases respectively, with 12 bases between them. The CDR3 runs 15 residues. The CDR3 nucleotides are TGTGCCAGCAGCTTGGGACAGCGACTGAAAGAGACCCAGTACTTC. It is translated as CASSLGQRLKETQYF.

The chain employs TRBV6-5 and TRBJ2-1; the match to TRBD1 covers 10 bases. The CDR3 runs 15 residues. Trimming at V came to 7 bases and at J to 3 bases, leaving 6 bases not matched to a gene. Germline V gives CDR1 MNHEY, CDR2 SVGAGI. The CDR3 DNA sequence: TGTGCCAGCACCGAAAGGACAGGGGGCTACAATGAGCAGTTCTTC. Its protein is CASTERTGGYNEQFF.